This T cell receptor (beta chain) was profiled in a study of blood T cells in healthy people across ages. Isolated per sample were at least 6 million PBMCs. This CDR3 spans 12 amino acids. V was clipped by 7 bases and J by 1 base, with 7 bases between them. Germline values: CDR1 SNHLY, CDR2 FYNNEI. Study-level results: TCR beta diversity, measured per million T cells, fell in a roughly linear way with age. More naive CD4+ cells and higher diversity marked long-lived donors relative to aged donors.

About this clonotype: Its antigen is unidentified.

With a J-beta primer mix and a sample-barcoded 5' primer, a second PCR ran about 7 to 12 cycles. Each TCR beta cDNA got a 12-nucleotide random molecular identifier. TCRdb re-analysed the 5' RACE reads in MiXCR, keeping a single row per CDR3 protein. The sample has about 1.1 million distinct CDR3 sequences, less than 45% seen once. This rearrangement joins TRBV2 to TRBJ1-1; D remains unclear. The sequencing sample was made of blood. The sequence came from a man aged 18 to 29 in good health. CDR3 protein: CASTPENTEAFF. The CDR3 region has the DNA TGTGCCAGCACTCCAGAGAACACTGAAGCTTTCTTT.